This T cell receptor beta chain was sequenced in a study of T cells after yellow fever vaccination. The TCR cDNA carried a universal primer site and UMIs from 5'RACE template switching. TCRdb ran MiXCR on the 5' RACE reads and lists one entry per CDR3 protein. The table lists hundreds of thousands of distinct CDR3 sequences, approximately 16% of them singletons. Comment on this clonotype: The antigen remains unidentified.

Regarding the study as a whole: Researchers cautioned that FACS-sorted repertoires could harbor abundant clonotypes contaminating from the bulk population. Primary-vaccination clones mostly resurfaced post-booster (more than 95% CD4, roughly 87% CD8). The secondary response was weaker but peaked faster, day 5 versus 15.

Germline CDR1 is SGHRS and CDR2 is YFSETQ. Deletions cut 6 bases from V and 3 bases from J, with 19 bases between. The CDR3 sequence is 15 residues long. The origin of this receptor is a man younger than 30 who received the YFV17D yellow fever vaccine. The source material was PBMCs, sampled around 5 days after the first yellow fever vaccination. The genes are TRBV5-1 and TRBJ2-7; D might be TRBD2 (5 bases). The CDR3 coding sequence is TGCGCCAGCACCCCCGAAGGTTCTGGAGGCTACGAGCAGTACTTC. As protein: CASTPEGSGGYEQYF.